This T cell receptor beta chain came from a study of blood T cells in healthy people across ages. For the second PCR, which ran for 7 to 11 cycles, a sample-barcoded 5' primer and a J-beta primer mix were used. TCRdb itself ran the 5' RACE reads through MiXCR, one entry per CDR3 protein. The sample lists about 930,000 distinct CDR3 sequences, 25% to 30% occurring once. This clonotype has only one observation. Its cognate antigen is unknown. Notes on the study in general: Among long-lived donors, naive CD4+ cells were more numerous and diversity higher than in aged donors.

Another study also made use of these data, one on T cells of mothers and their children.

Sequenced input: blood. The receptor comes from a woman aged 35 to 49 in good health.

The CDR3, as DNA: TGCGCCAGCAGCCAAGGCACGTACACCGGGGAGCTGTTTTTT. Amino acids: CASSQGTYTGELFF. This chain joins TRBV4-3 and TRBJ2-2; D is unclear. The CDR3 is made up of 14 amino acids. Germline V gene lookup returns CDR1 LGHNA and CDR2 YSLEER. With 1 base removed from V and 3 bases from J, the gap between germline ends came to 6 bases.